A selection of T cell receptor beta chains follows, all from one sample in a study of blood T cell repertoires in COVID-19. TCRdb's table, derived via immunoSEQ multiplex PCR, lists solely in-frame clones and lacks some. Among 350,000 to 400,000 clones listed, over 75% were seen once. Sequences were obtained from PBMCs or T cells enriched from blood (not recorded which). The receptors stem from a man in his forties or fifties in a cohort exposed to, infected with or recovered from COVID-19 (not recorded which). Each CDR3 is given with its conserved first and last residue. Each record gives: clone size, J gene, D gene, V gene, CDR3 protein, CDR3 DNA. D genes are given only for firm matches. Clone size is given for some rows only: seen once, a few or many times, or a class if the clone is expanded.

clone size: .
J gene: TRBJ2-7
D gene: .
V gene: TRBV28
CDR3 protein: CASSLRQPYEQYF
CDR3 DNA: TGTGCCAGCAGTTTACGACAGCCCTACGAGCAGTACTTC

clone size: .
J gene: TRBJ2-1
D gene: TRBD2
V gene: TRBV5-1
CDR3 protein: CASSLVVAGGYNEQFF
CDR3 DNA: TGCGCCAGCAGCTTGGTGGTAGCGGGAGGTTACAATGAGCAGTTCTTC

clone size: once
J gene: TRBJ1-5
D gene: .
V gene: TRBV12-1
CDR3 protein: CASSPRQSNQPQHF
CDR3 DNA: TGTGCCAGCAGCCCACGACAGAGCAATCAGCCCCAGCATTTT

clone size: .
J gene: TRBJ1-1
D gene: .
V gene: TRBV28
CDR3 protein: CASSSGQGDTEAFF
CDR3 DNA: TGTGCCAGCAGCTCAGGTCAGGGCGACACTGAAGCTTTCTTT

clone size: .
J gene: TRBJ2-3
D gene: .
V gene: TRBV6-1
CDR3 protein: CASSEASGKGADTQYF
CDR3 DNA: TGTGCCAGCAGTGAAGCGTCGGGGAAGGGCGCAGATACGCAGTATTTT

clone size: once
J gene: TRBJ1-3
D gene: .
V gene: TRBV2
CDR3 protein: CASSATERPSGNTIYF
CDR3 DNA: TGTGCCAGCAGTGCGACGGAGCGCCCCTCTGGAAACACCATATATTTT

clone size: .
J gene: TRBJ2-2
D gene: TRBD1
V gene: TRBV18
CDR3 protein: CASSPQGAHTGELFF
CDR3 DNA: TGTGCCAGCTCACCGCAGGGGGCGCACACCGGGGAGCTGTTTTTT

clone size: .
J gene: TRBJ2-1
D gene: TRBD1
V gene: TRBV6-5
CDR3 protein: CASSRTGGFYEQFF
CDR3 DNA: TGTGCCAGCTCCAGGACAGGGGGCTTTTATGAGCAGTTCTTC

clone size: few
J gene: TRBJ1-1
D gene: TRBD1
V gene: TRBV28
CDR3 protein: CASSPDRAAFF
CDR3 DNA: TGTGCCAGCAGCCCGGACAGGGCGGCTTTCTTT

clone size: few
J gene: TRBJ2-1
D gene: TRBD2
V gene: TRBV2
CDR3 protein: CASRLAGVNEQFF
CDR3 DNA: TGTGCCAGCAGGTTAGCGGGAGTTAATGAGCAGTTCTTC

clone size: .
J gene: TRBJ2-1
D gene: TRBD2
V gene: TRBV27
CDR3 protein: CASSSWGGEFF
CDR3 DNA: TGTGCCAGCAGTTCGTGGGGGGGTGAGTTCTTC

clone size: .
J gene: TRBJ2-1
D gene: .
V gene: TRBV10-3
CDR3 protein: CAISPGQGGEQFF
CDR3 DNA: TGTGCCATCAGTCCGGGGCAGGGAGGTGAGCAGTTCTTC

clone size: .
J gene: TRBJ2-7
D gene: TRBD2
V gene: TRBV5-8
CDR3 protein: CASSLKLASSYEQYF
CDR3 DNA: TGTGCCAGCAGCTTGAAACTAGCGTCTTCCTACGAGCAGTACTTC

clone size: .
J gene: TRBJ1-1
D gene: .
V gene: TRBV7-9
CDR3 protein: CASSLAQVGTEAFF
CDR3 DNA: TGTGCCAGCAGCTTAGCGCAGGTTGGGACTGAAGCTTTCTTT